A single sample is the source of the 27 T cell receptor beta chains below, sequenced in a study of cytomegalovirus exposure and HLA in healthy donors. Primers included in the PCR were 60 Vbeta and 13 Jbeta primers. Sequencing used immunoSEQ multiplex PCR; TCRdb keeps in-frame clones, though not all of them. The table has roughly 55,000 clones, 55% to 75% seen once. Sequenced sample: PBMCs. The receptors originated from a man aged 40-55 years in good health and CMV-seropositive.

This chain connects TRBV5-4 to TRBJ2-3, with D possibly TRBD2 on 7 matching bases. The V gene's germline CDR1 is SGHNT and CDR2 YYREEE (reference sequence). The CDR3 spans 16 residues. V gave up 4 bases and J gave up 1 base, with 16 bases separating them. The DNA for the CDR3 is TGTGCCAGCAGCCGCGCGGGGGCGTCGCGCACAGATACGCAGTATTTT. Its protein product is CASSRAGASRTDTQYF.

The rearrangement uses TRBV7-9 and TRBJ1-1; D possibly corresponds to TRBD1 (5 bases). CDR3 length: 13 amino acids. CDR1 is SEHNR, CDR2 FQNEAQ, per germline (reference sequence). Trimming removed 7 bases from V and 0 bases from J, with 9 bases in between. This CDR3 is CASTSGVNTEAFF. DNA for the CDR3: TGTGCCAGCACCTCGGGGGTGAACACTGAAGCTTTCTTT. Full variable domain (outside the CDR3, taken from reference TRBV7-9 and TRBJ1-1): DTGVSQNPRHKITKRGQNVTFRCDPISEHNRLYWYRQTLGQGPEFLTYFQNEAQLEKSRLLSDRFSAERPKGSFSTLEIQRTEQGDSAMYLCASTSGVNTEAFFGQGTRLTVV.

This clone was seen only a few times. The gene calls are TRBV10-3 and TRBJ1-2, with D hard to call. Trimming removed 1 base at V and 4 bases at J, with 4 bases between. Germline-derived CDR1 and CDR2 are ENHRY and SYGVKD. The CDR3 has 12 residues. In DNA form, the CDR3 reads TGTGCCATCAGTGAGTATCGCTATGGCTACACCTTC. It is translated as CAISEYRYGYTF.

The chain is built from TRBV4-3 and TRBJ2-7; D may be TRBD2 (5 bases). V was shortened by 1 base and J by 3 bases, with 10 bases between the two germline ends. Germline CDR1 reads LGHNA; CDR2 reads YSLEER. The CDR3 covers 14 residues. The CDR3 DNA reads TGCGCCAGCAGCCAAGTGGCTGAGGGCTACGAGCAGTACTTC. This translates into CASSQVAEGYEQYF.

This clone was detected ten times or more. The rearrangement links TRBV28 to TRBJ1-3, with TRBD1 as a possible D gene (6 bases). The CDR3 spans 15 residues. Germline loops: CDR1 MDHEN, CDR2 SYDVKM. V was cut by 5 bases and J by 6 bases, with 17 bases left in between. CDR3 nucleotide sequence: TGTGCCAGCAGTCTACGGGGAGGGGGAAAAAACACCATATATTTT. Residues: CASSLRGGGKNTIYF.

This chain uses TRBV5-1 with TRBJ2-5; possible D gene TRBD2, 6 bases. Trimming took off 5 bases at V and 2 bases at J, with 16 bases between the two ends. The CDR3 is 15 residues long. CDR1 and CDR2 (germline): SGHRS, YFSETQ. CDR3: CASSSGAGGQETQYF. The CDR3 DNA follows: TGCGCCAGCAGTAGTGGAGCGGGCGGTCAAGAGACCCAGTACTTC.

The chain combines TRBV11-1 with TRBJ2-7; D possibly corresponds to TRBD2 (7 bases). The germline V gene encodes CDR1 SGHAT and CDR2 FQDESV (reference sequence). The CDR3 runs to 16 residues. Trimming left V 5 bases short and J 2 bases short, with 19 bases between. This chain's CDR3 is CASSLRGGRDPYEQYF. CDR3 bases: TGTGCCAGCAGCCTTAGGGGGGGCAGGGACCCCTACGAGCAGTACTTC.

The CDR3 DNA reads TGCAGCGTTGAAGTTTGGGGACTAGCGGGGAGCGGCGGGGAGCTGTTTTTT. It codes for CSVEVWGLAGSGGELFF. The V and J genes are TRBV29-1 and TRBJ2-2, with 13 nucleotides matching TRBD2. Trimming took 1 base from V and 7 from J; bases not matched to a gene: 9. Germline V lookup: CDR1 SQVTM, CDR2 ANQGSEA. The CDR3 runs 17 residues.

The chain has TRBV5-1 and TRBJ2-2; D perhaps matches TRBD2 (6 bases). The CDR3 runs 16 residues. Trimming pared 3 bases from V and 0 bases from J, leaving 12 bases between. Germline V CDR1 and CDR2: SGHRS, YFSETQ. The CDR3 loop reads CASSSAGLANTGELFF. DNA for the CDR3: TGCGCCAGCAGCTCGGCGGGGCTGGCGAACACCGGGGAGCTGTTTTTT.

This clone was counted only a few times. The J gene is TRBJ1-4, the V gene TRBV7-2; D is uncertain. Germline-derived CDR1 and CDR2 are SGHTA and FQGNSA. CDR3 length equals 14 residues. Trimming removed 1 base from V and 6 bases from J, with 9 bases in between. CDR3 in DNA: TGTGCCAGCAGCTTAGTTTCGTCGGATGAAAAACTGTTTTTT. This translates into CASSLVSSDEKLFF.

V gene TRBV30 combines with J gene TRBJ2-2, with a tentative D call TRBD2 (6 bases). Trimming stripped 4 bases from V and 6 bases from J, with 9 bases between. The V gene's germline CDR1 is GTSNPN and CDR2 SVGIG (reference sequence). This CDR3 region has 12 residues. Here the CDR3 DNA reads TGTGCCTGGACCTGGGGGGCCGGGGAGCTGTTTTTT. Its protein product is CAWTWGAGELFF.

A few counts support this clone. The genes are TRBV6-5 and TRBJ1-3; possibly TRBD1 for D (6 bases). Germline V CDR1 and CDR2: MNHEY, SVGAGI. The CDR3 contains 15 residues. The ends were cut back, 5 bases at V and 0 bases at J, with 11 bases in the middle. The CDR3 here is CASSPDRFSGNTIYF. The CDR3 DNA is TGTGCCAGCAGTCCTGACAGGTTCTCTGGAAACACCATATATTTT.

For the CDR3, the DNA is TGTGCCAGCAGCCTTAGCAACTTCTACGAGCAGTACTTC. Encoded protein: CASSLSNFYEQYF. This chain links TRBV7-9 with TRBJ2-7; D is unclear. Germline CDR1 is SEHNR and CDR2 is FQNEAQ (reference sequence). The CDR3 extends over 13 amino acids. Trimming took off 5 bases at V and 3 bases at J, with 11 bases between the two ends.

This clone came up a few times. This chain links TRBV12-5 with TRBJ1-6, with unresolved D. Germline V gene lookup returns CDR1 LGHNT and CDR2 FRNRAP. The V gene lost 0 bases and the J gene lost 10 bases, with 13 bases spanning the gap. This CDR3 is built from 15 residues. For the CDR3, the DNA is TGTGCTAGTGGTTTGGTAGGAGGGAGAAAATCACCCCTCCACTTT. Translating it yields CASGLVGGRKSPLHF.

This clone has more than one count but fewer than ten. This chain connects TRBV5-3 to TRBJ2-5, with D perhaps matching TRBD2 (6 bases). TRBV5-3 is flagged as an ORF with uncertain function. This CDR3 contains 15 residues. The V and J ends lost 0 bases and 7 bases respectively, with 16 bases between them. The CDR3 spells CARSLVRTPEGTQYF. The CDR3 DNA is TGTGCCAGAAGCTTGGTAAGGACGCCGGAGGGGACCCAGTACTTC.

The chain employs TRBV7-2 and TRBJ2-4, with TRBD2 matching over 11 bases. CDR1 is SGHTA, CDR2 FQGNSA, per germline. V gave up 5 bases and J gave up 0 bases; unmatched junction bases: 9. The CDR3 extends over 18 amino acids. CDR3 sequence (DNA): TGTGCCAGCAGCCCCACTAGCGGGGGAAACCTAGCCAAAAACATTCAGTACTTC. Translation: CASSPTSGGNLAKNIQYF. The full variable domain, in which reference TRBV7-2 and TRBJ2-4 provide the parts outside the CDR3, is GAGVSQSPSNKVTEKGKDVELRCDPISGHTALYWYRQSLGQGLEFLIYFQGNSAPDKSGLPSDRFSAERTGGSVSTLTIQRTQQEDSAVYLCASSPTSGGNLAKNIQYFGAGTRLSVL.

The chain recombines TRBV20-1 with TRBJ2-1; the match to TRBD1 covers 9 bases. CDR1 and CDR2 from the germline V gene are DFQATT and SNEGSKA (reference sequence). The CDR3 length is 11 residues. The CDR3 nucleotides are TGCAGCTGGACAGGGGACAATGAGCAGTTCTTC. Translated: CSWTGDNEQFF.

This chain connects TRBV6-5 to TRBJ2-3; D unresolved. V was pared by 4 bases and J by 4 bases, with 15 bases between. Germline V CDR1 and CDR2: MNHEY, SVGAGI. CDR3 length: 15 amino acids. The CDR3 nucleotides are TGTGCCAGCAGTTTATTAGCAACGGAACCAGATACGCAGTATTTT. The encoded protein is CASSLLATEPDTQYF.

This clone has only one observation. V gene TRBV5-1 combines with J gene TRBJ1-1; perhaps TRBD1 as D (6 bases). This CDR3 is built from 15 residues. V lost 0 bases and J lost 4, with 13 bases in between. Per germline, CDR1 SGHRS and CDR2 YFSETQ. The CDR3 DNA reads TGCGCCAGCAGCTTGGCCACAGGGTCGGGCACTGAAGCTTTCTTT. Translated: CASSLATGSGTEAFF.

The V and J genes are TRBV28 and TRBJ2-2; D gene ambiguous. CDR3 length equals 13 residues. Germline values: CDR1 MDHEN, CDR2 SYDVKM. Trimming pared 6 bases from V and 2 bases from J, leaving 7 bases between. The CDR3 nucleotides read TGTGCCAGCAGCCTCCTCAACACCGGGGAGCTGTTTTTT. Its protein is CASSLLNTGELFF.

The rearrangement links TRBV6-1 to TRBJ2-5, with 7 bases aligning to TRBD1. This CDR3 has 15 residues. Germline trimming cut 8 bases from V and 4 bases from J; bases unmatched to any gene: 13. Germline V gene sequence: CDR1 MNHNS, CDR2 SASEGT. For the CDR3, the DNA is TGTGCCAGCGATCTTTTTGCAGGGGGACGAGAGACCCAGTACTTC. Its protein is CASDLFAGGRETQYF.

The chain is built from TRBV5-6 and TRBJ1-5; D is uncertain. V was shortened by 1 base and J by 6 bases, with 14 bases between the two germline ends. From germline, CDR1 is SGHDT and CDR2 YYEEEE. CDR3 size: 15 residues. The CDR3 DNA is TGTGCCAGCAGCTTGAACATGCTGGCGGGTCAGCCCCAGCATTTT. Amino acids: CASSLNMLAGQPQHF. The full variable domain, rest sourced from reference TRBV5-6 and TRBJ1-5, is DAGVTQSPTHLIKTRGQQVTLRCSPKSGHDTVSWYQQALGQGPQFIFQYYEEEERQRGNFPDRFSGHQFPNYSSELNVNALLLGDSALYLCASSLNMLAGQPQHFGDGTRLSIL.

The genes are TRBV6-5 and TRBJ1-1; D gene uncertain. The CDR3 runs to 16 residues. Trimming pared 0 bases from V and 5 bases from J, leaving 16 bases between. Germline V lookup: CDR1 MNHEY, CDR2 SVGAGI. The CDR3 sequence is CASSYSSGVRETEAFF. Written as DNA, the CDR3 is TGTGCCAGCAGTTACTCGAGCGGGGTCCGGGAGACTGAAGCTTTCTTT.

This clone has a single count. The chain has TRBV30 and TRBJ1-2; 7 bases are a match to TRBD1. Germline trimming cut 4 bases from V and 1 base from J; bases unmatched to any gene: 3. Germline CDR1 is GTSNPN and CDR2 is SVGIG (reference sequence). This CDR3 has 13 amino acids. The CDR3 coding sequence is TGTGCCTGGAACAGGGGATATAACTATGGCTACACCTTC. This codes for CAWNRGYNYGYTF.

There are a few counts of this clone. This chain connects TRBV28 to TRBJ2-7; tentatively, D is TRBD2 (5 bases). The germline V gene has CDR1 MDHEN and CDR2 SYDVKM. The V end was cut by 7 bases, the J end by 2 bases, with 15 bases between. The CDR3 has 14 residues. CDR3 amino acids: CASTFRGRTYEQYF. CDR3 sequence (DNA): TGTGCCAGCACCTTTCGGGGTCGAACCTACGAGCAGTACTTC.

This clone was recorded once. The CDR3 loop reads CASSLIAGNEQYF. The CDR3 nucleotides are TGTGCCAGCAGTTTAATAGCGGGGAACGAGCAGTACTTC. This chain connects TRBV27 to TRBJ2-7, with 8 bases aligning to TRBD2. CDR1 is MNHEY and CDR2 is SMNVEV in the germline V gene (reference sequence). V lost 2 bases to trimming and J lost 5 bases; unmatched junction nucleotides: 2. The CDR3 has 13 amino acids.

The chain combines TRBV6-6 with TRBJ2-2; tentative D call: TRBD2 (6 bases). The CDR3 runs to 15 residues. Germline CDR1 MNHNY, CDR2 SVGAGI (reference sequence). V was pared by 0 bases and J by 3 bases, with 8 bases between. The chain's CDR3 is CASSYSGGYTGELFF. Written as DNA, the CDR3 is TGTGCCAGCAGTTACTCGGGAGGCTACACCGGGGAGCTGTTTTTT.